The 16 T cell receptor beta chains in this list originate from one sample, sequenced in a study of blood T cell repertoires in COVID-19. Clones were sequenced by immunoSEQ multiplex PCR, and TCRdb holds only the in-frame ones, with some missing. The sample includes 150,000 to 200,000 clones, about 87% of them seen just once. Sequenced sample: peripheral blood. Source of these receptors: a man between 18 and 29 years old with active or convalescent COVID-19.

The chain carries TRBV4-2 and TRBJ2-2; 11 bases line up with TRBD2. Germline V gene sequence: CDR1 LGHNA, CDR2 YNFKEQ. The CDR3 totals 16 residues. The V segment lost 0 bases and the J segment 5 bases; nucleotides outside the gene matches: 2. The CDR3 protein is CASSQDGTSGTGELFF. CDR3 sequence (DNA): TGTGCCAGCAGCCAAGACGGGACTAGCGGAACCGGGGAGCTGTTTTTT.

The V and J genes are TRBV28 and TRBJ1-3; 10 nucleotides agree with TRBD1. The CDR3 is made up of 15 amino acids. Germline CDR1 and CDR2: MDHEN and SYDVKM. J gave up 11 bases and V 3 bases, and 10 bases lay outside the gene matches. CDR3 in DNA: TGTGCCAGCAGTTTCGGGACAGGGGCTTGGGAAGCCATATATTTT. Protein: CASSFGTGAWEAIYF.

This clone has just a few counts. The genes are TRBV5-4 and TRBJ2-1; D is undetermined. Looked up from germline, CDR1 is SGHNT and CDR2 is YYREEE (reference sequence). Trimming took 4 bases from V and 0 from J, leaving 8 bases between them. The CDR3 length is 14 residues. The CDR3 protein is CASSLASSYNEQFF. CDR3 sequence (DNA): TGTGCCAGCAGCCTGGCCAGCTCCTACAATGAGCAGTTCTTC. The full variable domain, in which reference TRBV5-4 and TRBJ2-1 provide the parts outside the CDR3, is ETGVTQSPTHLIKTRGQQVTLRCSSQSGHNTVSWYQQALGQGPQFIFQYYREEENGRGNFPPRFSGLQFPNYSSELNVNALELDDSALYLCASSLASSYNEQFFGPGTRLTVL.

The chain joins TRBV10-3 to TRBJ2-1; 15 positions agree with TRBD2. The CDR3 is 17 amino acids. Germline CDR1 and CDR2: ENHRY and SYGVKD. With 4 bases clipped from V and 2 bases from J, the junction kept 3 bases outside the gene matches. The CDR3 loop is CAISGTSGGGPYNEQFF. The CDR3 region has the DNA TGTGCCATCAGTGGGACTAGCGGGGGGGGACCCTACAATGAGCAGTTCTTC.

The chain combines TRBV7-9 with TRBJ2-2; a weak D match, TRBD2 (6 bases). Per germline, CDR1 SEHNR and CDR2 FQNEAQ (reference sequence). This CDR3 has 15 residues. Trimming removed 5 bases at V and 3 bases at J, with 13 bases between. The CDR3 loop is CASSGLMGHTGELFF. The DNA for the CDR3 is TGTGCCAGCAGCGGACTAATGGGGCACACCGGGGAGCTGTTTTTT. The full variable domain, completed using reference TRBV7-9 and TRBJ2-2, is DTGVSQNPRHKITKRGQNVTFRCDPISEHNRLYWYRQTLGQGPEFLTYFQNEAQLEKSRLLSDRFSAERPKGSFSTLEIQRTEQGDSAMYLCASSGLMGHTGELFFGEGSRLTVL.

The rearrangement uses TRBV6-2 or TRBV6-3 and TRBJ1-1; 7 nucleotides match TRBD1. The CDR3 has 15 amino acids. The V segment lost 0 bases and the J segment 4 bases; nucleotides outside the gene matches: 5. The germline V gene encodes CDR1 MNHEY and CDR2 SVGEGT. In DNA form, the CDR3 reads TGTGCCAGCAGTTACTCCGGGACAGCAACCACTGAAGCTTTCTTT. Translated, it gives CASSYSGTATTEAFF.

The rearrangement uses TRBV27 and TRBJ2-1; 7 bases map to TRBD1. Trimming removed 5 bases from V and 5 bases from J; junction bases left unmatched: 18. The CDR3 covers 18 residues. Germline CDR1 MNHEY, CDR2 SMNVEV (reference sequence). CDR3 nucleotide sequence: TGTGCCAGCAGTCCAAACCTTGGGGACACAGGGGCCGACAATGAGCAGTTCTTC. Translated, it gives CASSPNLGDTGADNEQFF.

Written as DNA, the CDR3 is TGTGCCATTAGAGAGGGGGGGGCGAACACTGAAGCTTTCTTT. Encoded protein: CAIREGGANTEAFF. The chain employs TRBV6-5 and TRBJ1-1; the D gene is possibly TRBD1 (6 bases). V lost 10 bases and J 1 base, leaving 16 bases between the germline ends. Per germline, CDR1 MNHEY and CDR2 SVGAGI. This CDR3 region has 14 residues.

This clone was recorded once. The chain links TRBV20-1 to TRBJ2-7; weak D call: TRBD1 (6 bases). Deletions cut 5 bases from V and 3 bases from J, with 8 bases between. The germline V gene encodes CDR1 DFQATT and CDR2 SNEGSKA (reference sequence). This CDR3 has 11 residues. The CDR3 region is CSASDSYEQYF. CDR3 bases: TGCAGTGCTTCGGACAGCTACGAGCAGTACTTC.

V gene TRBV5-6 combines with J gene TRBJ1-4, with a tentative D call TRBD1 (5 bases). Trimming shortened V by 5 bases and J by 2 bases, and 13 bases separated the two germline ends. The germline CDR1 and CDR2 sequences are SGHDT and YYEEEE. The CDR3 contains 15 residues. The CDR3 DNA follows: TGTGCCAGCAGGTGGGGCGTCTCGACTAATGAAAAACTGTTTTTT. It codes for CASRWGVSTNEKLFF.

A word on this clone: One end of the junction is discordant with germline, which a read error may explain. The CDR3 region is CASSYSPEGGLNF. CDR3 in DNA: TGTGCCAGCAGTTACTCCCCCGAGGGAGGTTTGAATTTT. The chain links TRBV6-5 to TRBJ1-5, with D hard to call. Germline assignment: CDR1 MNHEY and CDR2 SVGAGI. The CDR3 is made up of 13 amino acids.

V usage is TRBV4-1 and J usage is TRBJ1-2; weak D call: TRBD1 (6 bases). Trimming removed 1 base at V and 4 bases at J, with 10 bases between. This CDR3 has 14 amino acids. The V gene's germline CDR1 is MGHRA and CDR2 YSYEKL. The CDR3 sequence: CASSQGGGGYGYTF. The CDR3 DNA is TGCGCCAGCAGCCAAGGAGGGGGTGGCTATGGCTACACCTTC.

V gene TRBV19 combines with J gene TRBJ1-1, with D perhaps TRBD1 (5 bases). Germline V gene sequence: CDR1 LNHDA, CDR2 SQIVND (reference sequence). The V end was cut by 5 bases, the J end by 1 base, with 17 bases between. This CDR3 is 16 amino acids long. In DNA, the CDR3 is TGTGCCAGTAGTCGAGTAACAGGTGTGGGGAACACTGAAGCTTTCTTT. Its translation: CASSRVTGVGNTEAFF.

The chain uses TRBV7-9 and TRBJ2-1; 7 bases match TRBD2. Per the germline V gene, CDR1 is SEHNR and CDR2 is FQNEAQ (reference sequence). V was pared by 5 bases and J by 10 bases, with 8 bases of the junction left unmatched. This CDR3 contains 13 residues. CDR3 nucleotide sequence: TGTGCCAGCAGCCCTACTAGCGAGTGGGAGCAGTTCTTC. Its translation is CASSPTSEWEQFF.

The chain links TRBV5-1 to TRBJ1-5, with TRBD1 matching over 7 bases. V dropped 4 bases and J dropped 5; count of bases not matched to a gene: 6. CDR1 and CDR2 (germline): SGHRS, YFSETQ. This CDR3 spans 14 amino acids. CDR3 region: CASSVGQADQPQHF. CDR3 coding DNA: TGCGCCAGCAGCGTCGGACAGGCCGATCAGCCCCAGCATTTT.

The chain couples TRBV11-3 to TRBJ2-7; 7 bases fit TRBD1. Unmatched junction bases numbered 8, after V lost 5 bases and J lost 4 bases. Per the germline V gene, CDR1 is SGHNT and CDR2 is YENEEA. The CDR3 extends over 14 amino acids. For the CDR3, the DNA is TGTGCCAGCAGCACTCGGGACAGTCTATACGAGCAGTACTTC. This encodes CASSTRDSLYEQYF.